Following are 28 T cell receptor beta chains from one sample sequenced in a study of beta chain features in type 1 diabetes. Expressed TCRB transcripts were sequenced, since all the RNA that had been isolated was reverse transcribed. Profiled with immunoSEQ multiplex PCR; TCRdb holds only in-frame clones, not every one. The sample includes around 430,000 clones, over 25% of them seen just once. The material sequenced was naive CD4+ T cells from blood. The receptors derive from a man aged 18 to 30 in good health.

This rearrangement joins TRBV7-3 to TRBJ2-5; D is possibly TRBD1 or TRBD2 (6 bases each). There are 15 residues in the CDR3. From germline, CDR1 is SGHTA and CDR2 FQGTGA. The V end was cut by 5 bases, the J end by 5 bases, with 18 bases between. As DNA, the CDR3 is TGTGCCAGCAGCCCCCTAGGGTCGGGGGCTGAGACCCAGTACTTC. Translated, it gives CASSPLGSGAETQYF.

The chain has TRBV4-1 and TRBJ2-1, with 7 nucleotides matching TRBD2. Trimming cost V 7 bases and J 6 bases; bases outside gene matches: 15. The CDR3 totals 16 residues. Germline CDR1 is MGHRA and CDR2 is YSYEKL. The CDR3 bases are TGCGCCAGCACAGATTTACTAGCGACGCGAAGCAATGAGCAGTTCTTC. Protein sequence: CASTDLLATRSNEQFF.

The chain couples TRBV19 to TRBJ1-2; perhaps TRBD1 as D (6 bases). The germline gives CDR1 LNHDA, CDR2 SQIVND (reference sequence). V was trimmed by 5 bases and J by 6 bases, leaving 16 bases between them. The CDR3 runs to 14 residues. CDR3 residues: CASSHRDIEHGYTF. CDR3 in DNA: TGTGCCAGTAGTCACCGGGACATCGAGCATGGCTACACCTTC.

The chain employs TRBV10-3 and TRBJ2-1; TRBD1 matches 9 bases. The V gene's germline CDR1 is ENHRY and CDR2 SYGVKD. The CDR3 has 14 amino acids. Trimming at V came to 10 bases and at J to 4 bases, leaving 8 bases not matched to a gene. CDR3 nucleotide sequence: TGTGCCACCGGAGAACAGGGGGCATACAATGAGCAGTTCTTC. Its translation is CATGEQGAYNEQFF.

This clone has a handful of counts. CDR3 sequence: CAWSEGAVGNQPQHF. CDR3 DNA: TGTGCCTGGAGTGAAGGGGCCGTGGGCAATCAGCCCCAGCATTTT. V usage is TRBV30 and J usage is TRBJ1-5, with D possibly matching TRBD1 (5 bases). Germline V lookup: CDR1 GTSNPN, CDR2 SVGIG (reference sequence). The CDR3 consists of 15 residues. V was cut by 1 base and J by 2 bases, with 12 bases left in between.

The rearrangement uses TRBV9 and TRBJ1-1; TRBD1 is a possible D gene (5 bases). V shed 1 base and J shed 5 bases, with 12 bases lying between them. CDR1 is SGDLS and CDR2 is YYNGEE in the germline V gene. This CDR3 has 14 residues. The CDR3 DNA reads as TGTGCCAGCAGCGTAAGGGTAGGGGATACTGAAGCTTTCTTT. Its protein is CASSVRVGDTEAFF. Combining the CDR3 with reference TRBV9 and TRBJ1-1 gives the whole variable domain DSGVTQTPKHLITATGQRVTLRCSPRSGDLSVYWYQQSLDQGLQFLIQYYNGEERAKGNILERFSAQQFPDLHSELNLSSLELGDSALYFCASSVRVGDTEAFFGQGTRLTVV.

The table lists this clone with a few counts. The chain uses TRBV29-1 and TRBJ2-3, with D possibly being TRBD1 (6 bases). V dropped 5 bases and J dropped 6 bases, with 15 bases sitting between them. This CDR3 has 13 amino acids. The germline V gene encodes CDR1 SQVTM and CDR2 ANQGSEA. The CDR3 is CSVYRENRDTQYF. The CDR3 region has the DNA TGCAGCGTTTACAGGGAAAATCGGGATACGCAGTATTTT.

This clone was seen a handful of times. This chain joins TRBV29-1 and TRBJ2-7; possibly TRBD2 for D (6 bases). The CDR3 has 11 residues. In germline, CDR1 is SQVTM, CDR2 ANQGSEA. Trimming stripped 6 bases from V and 3 bases from J, with 9 bases between. CDR3: CSVRLVYEQYF. The CDR3 DNA follows: TGCAGCGTCAGACTAGTCTACGAGCAGTACTTC.

This clone was seen more than once but under ten times. The V gene is TRBV25-1, the J gene TRBJ2-5; 11 nucleotides align to TRBD2. This CDR3 comprises 18 residues. Losses at the gene ends were 0 bases for V and 4 bases for J; bases not matched to a gene: 10. CDR1 is MGHDK and CDR2 is SYGVNS in the germline V gene. This chain's CDR3 is CASSEYRRKLAGAETQYF. CDR3 nucleotide sequence: TGTGCCAGCAGTGAATATCGTAGAAAACTAGCGGGAGCAGAGACCCAGTACTTC.

This clone was found once. The rearrangement joins TRBV7-3 to TRBJ1-1, with 7 bases that match TRBD1. The CDR3 has 15 residues. Germline V CDR1 and CDR2: SGHTA, FQGTGA. Unmatched junction bases numbered 10, after V lost 5 bases and J lost 4 bases. The CDR3 DNA reads TGTGCCAGCAGCCCCCCAGGGGGATTGAGCACTGAAGCTTTCTTT. This sequence encodes CASSPPGGLSTEAFF.

This clone was found a few times. This chain uses TRBV5-1 with TRBJ2-1; maybe TRBD1 (6 bases). Trimming pared 7 bases from V and 5 bases from J, leaving 13 bases between. Germline values: CDR1 SGHRS, CDR2 YFSETQ. This CDR3 has 13 amino acids. DNA for the CDR3: TGCGCCAGCGGCCGGGACACAAACAATGAGCAGTTCTTC. Encoded protein: CASGRDTNNEQFF.

V and J are TRBV7-7 and TRBJ2-5; D not certain. The CDR3 runs to 12 residues. Germline V gene sequence: CDR1 SSHAT, CDR2 FNYEAQ (reference sequence). Between the trimmed V and J ends, which lost 1 base and 7 bases, there was a span of 7 bases. CDR3 amino acids: CASSLEGATQYF. The CDR3 DNA reads TGTGCCAGCAGCTTAGAAGGAGCGACCCAGTACTTC.

The chain is built from TRBV29-1 and TRBJ2-3; D unresolved. CDR3 size: 12 residues. CDR1 is SQVTM, CDR2 ANQGSEA, per germline. V was trimmed by 7 bases and J by 0 bases, leaving 8 bases between them. The CDR3 DNA reads as TGCAGCGGTAGGTCCAGCACAGATACGCAGTATTTT. The encoded protein is CSGRSSTDTQYF.

This sequence joins TRBV11-3 and TRBJ2-5, with TRBD1 matching over 7 bases. The V gene's germline CDR1 is SGHNT and CDR2 YENEEA. This CDR3 has 14 amino acids. J was trimmed by 3 bases and V by 4 bases; bases with no gene match: 5. DNA for the CDR3: TGTGCCAGCAGCTCCCGACAGGGTGAAGAGACCCAGTACTTC. Protein product: CASSSRQGEETQYF.

This sequence joins TRBV7-2 and TRBJ2-7; weak D call: TRBD1 (6 bases). Trimming left V 5 bases short and J 1 base short, with 15 bases between. CDR3 length: 15 amino acids. The germline gives CDR1 SGHTA, CDR2 FQGNSA. The CDR3, as DNA: TGTGCCAGCAGCATCGGGACATTTGCGTCCTACGAGCAGTACTTC. It is translated as CASSIGTFASYEQYF.

This clone was found a few times. The rearrangement links TRBV29-1 to TRBJ2-7; maybe TRBD2 (6 bases). In germline, CDR1 is SQVTM, CDR2 ANQGSEA. The CDR3 totals 13 residues. V gave up 5 bases and J gave up 0 bases, with 11 bases separating them. The DNA of the CDR3 is TGCAGCGTTCTTAGCGGAAGCTCCTACGAGCAGTACTTC. As protein: CSVLSGSSYEQYF.

This clone came up once. The J gene is TRBJ2-1, the V gene TRBV30, with D unresolved. The CDR3 runs to 12 residues. Germline V gives CDR1 GTSNPN, CDR2 SVGIG (reference sequence). Trimming shortened V by 1 base and J by 6 bases, and 7 bases separated the two germline ends. The CDR3 is CAWSAPVNEQFF. The CDR3 DNA follows: TGTGCCTGGAGTGCTCCCGTCAATGAGCAGTTCTTC.

V and J are TRBV30 and TRBJ1-1; no reliable D call. Trimming removed 3 bases at V and 0 bases at J, with 11 bases between. CDR1 is GTSNPN and CDR2 is SVGIG in the germline V gene (reference sequence). CDR3 length: 14 amino acids. The CDR3: CAWSFSPMNTEAFF. The CDR3 DNA reads TGTGCCTGGAGCTTCAGTCCTATGAACACTGAAGCTTTCTTT.

About this clone itself: Other DNA sequences from this sample encode an identical CDR3 as well. The V gene is TRBV7-2, the J gene TRBJ2-5; D tentatively reads TRBD1 or TRBD2 (6 bases each). Germline V gene data show CDR1 as SGHTA and CDR2 as FQGNSA. V was shortened by 1 base and J by 5 bases, with 11 bases between the two germline ends. This CDR3 is 14 amino acids long. CDR3 DNA: TGTGCCAGCAGCTTAGGCAGAGGGGGGGAGACCCAGTACTTC. Amino acid sequence: CASSLGRGGETQYF.

The rearrangement joins TRBV29-1 to TRBJ1-4; D is uncertain. The germline gives CDR1 SQVTM, CDR2 ANQGSEA. Trimming took 7 bases from V and 7 from J, leaving 10 bases between them. The CDR3 totals 11 residues. CDR3 in amino acids: CSAESGEKLFF. The CDR3 nucleotides read TGCAGCGCCGAGTCAGGTGAAAAACTGTTTTTT.

The rearrangement links TRBV15 to TRBJ1-5; D is ambiguous. This CDR3 contains 15 residues. Looked up from germline, CDR1 is LNHNV and CDR2 is YYDKDF (reference sequence). The V end was cut by 5 bases, the J end by 0 bases, with 11 bases between. CDR3 sequence: CATSPDGDSNQPQHF. CDR3 sequence (DNA): TGTGCCACCAGCCCCGACGGGGATAGCAATCAGCCCCAGCATTTT.

This clone was counted between two and nine times. V usage is TRBV4-2 and J usage is TRBJ1-1; D not certain. The V gene lost 2 bases and the J gene lost 1 base, with 11 bases spanning the gap. The CDR3 runs 15 residues. Germline V gene sequence: CDR1 LGHNA, CDR2 YNFKEQ. CDR3 in DNA: TGTGCCAGCAGCCAAAAACACAGTTCGAACACTGAAGCTTTCTTT. Protein product: CASSQKHSSNTEAFF.

V usage is TRBV30 and J usage is TRBJ1-2, with D possibly TRBD1 on 5 matching bases. V was clipped by 2 bases and J by 7 bases, with 14 bases between them. The CDR3 spans 13 residues. CDR1 is GTSNPN and CDR2 is SVGIG in the germline V gene (reference sequence). In nucleotides, the CDR3 is TGTGCCTGGAGTCCCGGGAGGGGTGGTGGCTACACCTTC. Its protein product is CAWSPGRGGGYTF.

The genes are TRBV25-1 and TRBJ1-1; D perhaps matches TRBD1 (5 bases). Germline lookup yields CDR1 MGHDK and CDR2 SYGVNS. Trimming removed 1 base from V and 7 bases from J, with 16 bases in between. CDR3 size: 15 residues. The CDR3 coding sequence is TGTGCCAGCAGTGAATCAAGACAGACGAAACTTGAAGCTTTCTTT. Protein: CASSESRQTKLEAFF.

This clone was seen only a few times. This specimen includes other DNA sequences encoding the same CDR3. The chain is built from TRBV30 and TRBJ2-7; TRBD2 matches at 9 bases. The CDR3 consists of 13 residues. The V and J ends lost 0 bases and 4 bases, in that order; junction bases with no gene match: 1. Germline CDR1 reads GTSNPN; CDR2 reads SVGIG (reference sequence). The CDR3 DNA sequence: TGTGCCTGGAGTGTCACTAGCGGGTACGAGCAGTACTTC. This gives the protein CAWSVTSGYEQYF. Based on the CDR3 plus reference TRBV30 and TRBJ2-7, the full variable domain is SQTIHQWPATLVQPVGSPLSLECTVEGTSNPNLYWYRQAAGRGLQLLFYSVGIGQISSEVPQNLSASRPQDRQFILSSKKLLLSDSGFYLCAWSVTSGYEQYFGPGTRLTVT.

This chain connects TRBV9 to TRBJ2-1; D may be TRBD2 (5 bases). Germline values: CDR1 SGDLS, CDR2 YYNGEE. The CDR3 length is 15 residues. Trimming pared 7 bases from V and 7 bases from J, leaving 21 bases between. CDR3 residues: CASSKRVSRGNEQFF. CDR3 nucleotide sequence: TGTGCCAGCTCCAAGAGGGTTTCGAGAGGGAATGAGCAGTTCTTC.

The V gene is TRBV4-2, the J gene TRBJ2-3, with a tentative D call TRBD2 (5 bases). This CDR3 spans 16 amino acids. Per germline, CDR1 LGHNA and CDR2 YNFKEQ. The ends were cut back, 0 bases at V and 5 bases at J, with 15 bases in the middle. The CDR3 reads CASSQEGAVHIDTQYF. CDR3 bases: TGTGCCAGCAGCCAAGAGGGAGCGGTTCATATAGATACGCAGTATTTT.

This clone was picked up a small number of times. In the same sample, other DNA sequences code for this CDR3. CDR3 residues: CASSVGDGTDTQYF. The CDR3 DNA follows: TGTGCCAGCAGCGTAGGGGACGGCACAGATACGCAGTATTTT. The chain recombines TRBV9 with TRBJ2-3; D tentatively reads TRBD1 or TRBD2 (5 bases each). The germline V gene encodes CDR1 SGDLS and CDR2 YYNGEE. Trimming shortened V by 0 bases and J by 1 base, and 6 bases separated the two germline ends. This CDR3 spans 14 amino acids.